The T cell receptor beta chain described here comes from a study of beta chain features in type 1 diabetes. Study summary: Healthy donors and patients had similar age, gender and cell yields.

Findings and limits, study-wide: TCRB CDR3 length was moderately but significantly reduced in all four CD4+ subsets of Type 1 diabetes patients.

CD45RO/CCR7/CD25/CD127/CD95/CD27 separated CD4+ naive, central memory, regulatory and stem cell-like memory cells by sorting. Every isolated RNA sample was fully reverse transcribed, so sequencing captured expressed TCRB transcripts. Reads from naive, central memory and regulatory T cell samples averaged approximately 3.7 million. Clones were sequenced by immunoSEQ multiplex PCR, and TCRdb holds only the in-frame ones, with some missing. The sample carries around 300,000 clones, 15% recorded once. This CDR3 contains 15 residues. V lost 3 bases to trimming and J lost 7 bases; unmatched junction nucleotides: 10. The germline CDR1 and CDR2 sequences are SGDLS and YYNGEE. There are a few counts of this clone. What it recognizes is unknown.

The J gene is TRBJ2-1, the V gene TRBV9; 7 bases agree with TRBD2. The clonotype comes from a man aged 18 to 35 with type 1 diabetes. The sample taken for sequencing was naive CD4+ T cells from blood. In DNA, the CDR3 is TGTGCCAGCAGCGCGACTAGCACGGTGGCAAATGAGCAGTTCTTC. Amino acids: CASSATSTVANEQFF.